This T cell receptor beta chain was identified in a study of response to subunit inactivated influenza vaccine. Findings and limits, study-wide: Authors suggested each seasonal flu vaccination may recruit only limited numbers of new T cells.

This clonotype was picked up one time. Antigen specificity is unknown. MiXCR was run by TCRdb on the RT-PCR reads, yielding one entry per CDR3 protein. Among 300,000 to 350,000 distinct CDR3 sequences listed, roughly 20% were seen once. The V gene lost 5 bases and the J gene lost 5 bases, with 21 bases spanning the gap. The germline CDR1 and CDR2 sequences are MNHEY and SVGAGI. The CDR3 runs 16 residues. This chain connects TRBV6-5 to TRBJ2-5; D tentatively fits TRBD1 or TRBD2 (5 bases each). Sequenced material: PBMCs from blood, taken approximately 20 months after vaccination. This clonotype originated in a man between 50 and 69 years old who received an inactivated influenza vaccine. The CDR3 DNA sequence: TGTGCCAGCAGTCACGCCGGGACGGCACTTCGGGAGACCCAGTACTTC. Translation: CASSHAGTALRETQYF.